These 23 T cell receptor beta chains originate from one sample sequenced in a study of cytomegalovirus exposure and HLA in healthy donors. Primers included in the PCR were 60 Vbeta and 13 Jbeta primers. Profiled with immunoSEQ multiplex PCR; TCRdb holds only in-frame clones, not every one. The top ten clones hold around 25% of a sample with approximately 82,000 clones, around 10% of them seen once. The sample consisted of PBMCs. The receptor set was obtained from a man in his 60s in good health and CMV-seropositive.

This clone has just a few counts. The gene calls are TRBV5-1 and TRBJ2-2; 9 positions match TRBD2. CDR3 length: 15 amino acids. The V gene's germline CDR1 is SGHRS and CDR2 YFSETQ. V was clipped by 3 bases and J by 1 base; unmatched bases: 1. CDR3 nucleotides: TGCGCCAGCAGCTATAGCGGGGGGAACACCGGGGAGCTGTTTTTT. Amino acid sequence: CASSYSGGNTGELFF.

The table lists this clone with a few counts. The rearrangement uses TRBV9 and TRBJ2-1; 8 bases line up with TRBD2. The length of the CDR3 is 15 residues. Germline CDR1 and CDR2: SGDLS and YYNGEE. Losses at the gene ends were 3 bases for V and 9 bases for J; bases not matched to a gene: 11. The CDR3 loop reads CASSALGTSGSEQFF. The CDR3 region has the DNA TGTGCCAGCAGCGCCCTAGGGACTAGTGGGAGTGAGCAGTTCTTC.

J is TRBJ1-4 and V is TRBV7-2; D ambiguous. Germline loops: CDR1 SGHTA, CDR2 FQGNSA. Trimming shortened V by 1 base and J by 3 bases, and 9 bases separated the two germline ends. The length of the CDR3 is 15 residues. In DNA form, the CDR3 reads TGTGCCAGCAGCTTAGGGGCAGGATCTAATGAAAAACTGTTTTTT. Protein: CASSLGAGSNEKLFF.

There are a few counts of this clone. This rearrangement joins TRBV15 to TRBJ2-5, with 11 bases identical to TRBD1. This CDR3 region has 16 residues. Unmatched junction bases numbered 5, after V lost 4 bases and J lost 1 base. Germline CDR1 LNHNV, CDR2 YYDKDF (reference sequence). The chain's CDR3 is CATSMGQGDAQETQYF. CDR3 DNA sequence: TGTGCCACCAGCATGGGACAGGGGGACGCCCAAGAGACCCAGTACTTC.

This clone was picked up a small number of times. J is TRBJ1-3 and V is TRBV28; D is perhaps TRBD1 (6 bases). CDR1 is MDHEN, CDR2 SYDVKM, per germline. This CDR3 has 15 residues. Trimming shortened V by 10 bases and J by 3 bases, and 19 bases separated the two germline ends. The DNA for the CDR3 is TGTGCCACGGGTTTGGGGGCGCTCCATGGAAACACCATATATTTT. Protein sequence: CATGLGALHGNTIYF.

This chain joins TRBV19 and TRBJ1-3, with TRBD1 identical over 9 bases. Germline CDR1 reads LNHDA; CDR2 reads SQIVND (reference sequence). This CDR3 region has 16 residues. V lost 4 bases, J lost 4 bases, and 8 bases stayed unmatched. CDR3 bases: TGTGCCAGTAGTAATCAGAACAGGGGGCCAGGAAACACCATATATTTT. Its protein product is CASSNQNRGPGNTIYF.

This clone was observed a handful of times. The gene calls are TRBV5-1 and TRBJ1-1; D not resolved. V gave up 0 bases and J gave up 10 bases, with 7 bases separating them. The CDR3 has 11 residues. CDR1 is SGHRS and CDR2 is YFSETQ in the germline V gene. The CDR3 reads CASSLATVAFF. Written as DNA, the CDR3 is TGCGCCAGCAGCTTGGCCACGGTAGCTTTCTTT.

This clone was observed a few times. CDR3 nucleotide sequence: TGTGCCAGCAGCTTGGACAGGGGGCTGGCTAATGAAAAACTGTTTTTT. Translation: CASSLDRGLANEKLFF. The chain combines TRBV5-4 with TRBJ1-4; 9 bases align to TRBD1. In germline, CDR1 is SGHNT, CDR2 YYREEE (reference sequence). Losses at the gene ends were 0 bases for V and 3 bases for J; bases not matched to a gene: 3. CDR3 length equals 16 residues.

This clone has a handful of counts. In DNA form, the CDR3 reads TGTGCCAGCAGTGGGACAGGGTCGCAGTATTTT. Protein product: CASSGTGSQYF. V gene TRBV2 combines with J gene TRBJ2-3, with 8 positions matching TRBD1. Germline V CDR1 and CDR2: SNHLY, FYNNEI. J lost 10 bases, V lost 4 bases, and 1 base had no gene match. This CDR3 contains 11 residues.

This clone was detected a few times. This chain connects TRBV10-3 to TRBJ1-4; TRBD1 matches 7 bases. CDR3 length: 16 amino acids. The V segment lost 2 bases and the J segment 2 bases; nucleotides outside the gene matches: 5. Per germline, CDR1 ENHRY and CDR2 SYGVKD. CDR3 loop: CAISEPAQGTNEKLFF. The CDR3 DNA sequence: TGTGCCATCAGTGAGCCCGCACAGGGGACTAATGAAAAACTGTTTTTT.

This sequence joins TRBV5-4 and TRBJ2-7, with TRBD2 matching 7 bases. CDR1 and CDR2 (germline): SGHNT, YYREEE (reference sequence). The ends lost 0 bases at V and 4 bases at J; junction bases unmatched: 7. The CDR3 loop spans 15 amino acids. CDR3 nucleotides: TGTGCCAGCAGCTTGGATCCTAGCGGAGTTTACGAGCAGTACTTC. Protein product: CASSLDPSGVYEQYF.

J is TRBJ2-1 and V is TRBV6-1, with D possibly being TRBD1 (6 bases). Germline V CDR1 and CDR2: MNHNS, SASEGT. This CDR3 region has 15 residues. V shed 2 bases and J shed 1 base, with 9 bases lying between them. CDR3 nucleotide sequence: TGTGCCAGCAGTGAAACCGGGACATCCTACAATGAGCAGTTCTTC. Residues: CASSETGTSYNEQFF.

This clone was counted between two and nine times. The V gene is TRBV7-8, the J gene TRBJ1-2; 8 bases agree with TRBD1. Germline lookup yields CDR1 SGHVS and CDR2 FQNEAQ. The CDR3 runs to 14 residues. Unmatched junction bases numbered 4, after V lost 6 bases and J lost 1 base. CDR3 region: CASSFTGGNYGYTF. For the CDR3, the DNA is TGTGCCAGCAGTTTCACAGGGGGTAACTATGGCTACACCTTC.

The table lists this clone with a few counts. This CDR3 fails to terminate in the conserved phenylalanine or tryptophan, so it likely reflects a read error. The genes are TRBV5-6 and TRBJ2-2; 11 bases map to TRBD2. The CDR3 contains 16 residues. Per the germline V gene, CDR1 is SGHDT and CDR2 is YYEEEE. This CDR3 is CDSIDTSGRNTGELFL. In nucleotides, the CDR3 is TGTGACAGCATCGATACTAGCGGGAGAAACACAGGGGAGCTGTTTTTG.

The genes are TRBV9 and TRBJ2-7, with D perhaps TRBD1 (5 bases). The germline gives CDR1 SGDLS, CDR2 YYNGEE. The CDR3 totals 14 residues. V was shortened by 0 bases and J by 3 bases, with 10 bases between the two germline ends. Here the CDR3 reads CASSVAREGYEQYF. DNA of the CDR3: TGTGCCAGCAGCGTAGCCAGGGAAGGCTACGAGCAGTACTTC.

The J gene is TRBJ2-3, the V gene TRBV19; 11 positions match TRBD2. Germline-derived CDR1 and CDR2 are LNHDA and SQIVND (reference sequence). Losses at the gene ends were 5 bases for V and 0 bases for J; bases not matched to a gene: 7. The CDR3 consists of 17 residues. CDR3 region: CASSALAGGTSTDTQYF. DNA for the CDR3: TGTGCCAGTAGTGCGCTAGCGGGAGGTACTAGCACAGATACGCAGTATTTT.

This clone was observed a few times. This rearrangement joins TRBV27 to TRBJ2-7, with TRBD2 as a possible D gene (6 bases). The CDR3 has 13 residues. Germline V gives CDR1 MNHEY, CDR2 SMNVEV (reference sequence). The ends were cut back, 3 bases at V and 7 bases at J, with 13 bases in the middle. CDR3 amino acids: CASSLNGGYEQYF. The CDR3 DNA reads as TGTGCCAGCAGTTTGAATGGAGGGTATGAGCAGTACTTC.

The V and J genes are TRBV9 and TRBJ1-1, with a weak D call TRBD1 (5 bases). Per germline, CDR1 SGDLS and CDR2 YYNGEE. This CDR3 comprises 15 residues. The germline V and J ends were trimmed by 5 bases and 1 base, with 15 bases remaining between them. The CDR3 here is CASRPGGEGNTEAFF. DNA of the CDR3: TGTGCCAGCAGGCCCGGGGGTGAGGGGAACACTGAAGCTTTCTTT.

The chain is built from TRBV18 and TRBJ2-2; 7 nucleotides match TRBD1. Trimming at V came to 3 bases and at J to 0 bases, leaving 1 base not matched to a gene. The CDR3 runs to 15 residues. From germline, CDR1 is KGHSH and CDR2 LQKENI. CDR3 protein: CASSPGQTNTGELFF. The CDR3 coding sequence is TGTGCCAGCTCACCGGGACAGACGAACACCGGGGAGCTGTTTTTT.

This clone has a handful of counts. This chain links TRBV7-2 with TRBJ2-1; TRBD1 matches 7 bases. There are 14 residues in the CDR3. Trimming removed 0 bases from V and 9 bases from J; junction bases left unmatched: 5. The germline gives CDR1 SGHTA, CDR2 FQGNSA. The CDR3 nucleotides are TGTGCCAGCAGCTTAGCGAGGGACAGTTTTGAGCAGTTCTTC. Amino acids: CASSLARDSFEQFF. The full variable domain, with the rest looked up from reference TRBV7-2 and TRBJ2-1, is GAGVSQSPSNKVTEKGKDVELRCDPISGHTALYWYRQSLGQGLEFLIYFQGNSAPDKSGLPSDRFSAERTGGSVSTLTIQRTQQEDSAVYLCASSLARDSFEQFFGPGTRLTVL.

The gene calls are TRBV5-4 and TRBJ1-1, with a weak D call TRBD1 (5 bases). Trimming cost V 4 bases and J 4 bases, with 14 bases left between them. The CDR3 totals 14 residues. CDR1 is SGHNT, CDR2 YYREEE, per germline (reference sequence). As DNA, the CDR3 is TGTGCCAGCAGCCTGGAGAAGGGACTCACTGAAGCTTTCTTT. It codes for CASSLEKGLTEAFF.

V usage is TRBV30 and J usage is TRBJ1-4; 8 bases map to TRBD1. J lost 0 bases, V lost 4 bases, and 10 bases had no gene match. The CDR3 loop spans 17 amino acids. CDR1 is GTSNPN and CDR2 is SVGIG in the germline V gene (reference sequence). The CDR3 nucleotides read TGTGCCTGGACTAACGACAGGGGACTTGCAACTAATGAAAAACTGTTTTTT. It translates to CAWTNDRGLATNEKLFF.

The chain is built from TRBV28 and TRBJ2-2; TRBD1 agrees at 12 bases. Per germline, CDR1 MDHEN and CDR2 SYDVKM. J lost 1 base, V lost 3 bases, and 3 bases had no gene match. This CDR3 has 17 residues. CDR3 in amino acids: CASSFWDRGLNTGELFF. CDR3 in DNA: TGTGCCAGCAGTTTTTGGGACAGGGGGCTGAACACCGGGGAGCTGTTTTTT.